This T cell receptor (beta chain) was retrieved from a study of cytomegalovirus exposure and HLA in healthy donors. Both 60 Vbeta primers and 13 Jbeta primers went into the PCR. Measured with immunoSEQ multiplex PCR; TCRdb has only the in-frame clones, and not every one. Here the sample spans 120,000 to 150,000 clones, more than 75% being singletons. Regarding the study as a whole: A previous analysis found most TCR beta V segments productive roughly 87% or roughly 30% of the time.

This clone turned up a few times. What it binds is unknown. V was cut by 3 bases and J by 4 bases, with 16 bases left in between. The CDR3 runs 15 residues. CDR1 and CDR2 from the germline V gene are MNHNS and SASEGT. This receptor was identified in a middle-aged man in good health and CMV-seronegative. This chain connects TRBV6-1 to TRBJ2-7, with D tentatively TRBD2 (6 bases). Sequencing input: PBMCs. DNA for the CDR3: TGTGCCAGCAGTGAGGTGGGGGGAGCCACATACGAGCAGTACTTC. Translating it yields CASSEVGGATYEQYF.